This T cell receptor beta chain was sequenced during a study of OX40 agonist ivuxolimab in advanced cancers. This CDR3 region has 13 residues. Deletions cut 3 bases from V and 4 bases from J, with 9 bases between. The germline CDR1 and CDR2 sequences are MDHEN and SYDVKM. Repertoires were generated with immunoSEQ multiplex PCR, while TCRdb's copy carries only in-frame clones and drops some. This table has fewer than 25,000 clones, about 74% appearing once. This rearrangement joins TRBV28 to TRBJ1-1; D gene unclear. Material: CD4+ or CD8+ T cells sorted from blood, obtained in a trial of the OX40 agonist ivuxolimab. The sequence was collected from an adult with an advanced solid tumor such as melanoma, head and neck, liver or kidney cancer. The CDR3: CASSLNSFTEAFF. The CDR3 coding sequence is TGTGCCAGCAGTTTGAACAGCTTCACTGAAGCTTTCTTT.